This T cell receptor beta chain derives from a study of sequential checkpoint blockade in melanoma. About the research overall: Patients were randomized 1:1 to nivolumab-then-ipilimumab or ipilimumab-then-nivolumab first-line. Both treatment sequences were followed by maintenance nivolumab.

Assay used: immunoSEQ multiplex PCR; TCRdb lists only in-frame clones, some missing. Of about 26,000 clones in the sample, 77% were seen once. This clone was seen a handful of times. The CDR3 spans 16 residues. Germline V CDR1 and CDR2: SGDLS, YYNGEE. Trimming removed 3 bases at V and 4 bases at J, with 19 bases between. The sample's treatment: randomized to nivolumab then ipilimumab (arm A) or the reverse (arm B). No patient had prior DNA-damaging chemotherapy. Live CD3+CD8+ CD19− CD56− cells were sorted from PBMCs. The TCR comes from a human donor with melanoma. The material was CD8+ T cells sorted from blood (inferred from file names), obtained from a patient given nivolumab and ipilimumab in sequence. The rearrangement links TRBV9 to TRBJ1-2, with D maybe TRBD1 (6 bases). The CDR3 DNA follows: TGTGCCAGCAGCGAACCGACAGGAGATACTACCTATGGCTACACCTTC. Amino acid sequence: CASSEPTGDTTYGYTF. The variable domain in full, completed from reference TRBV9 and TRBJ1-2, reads DSGVTQTPKHLITATGQRVTLRCSPRSGDLSVYWYQQSLDQGLQFLIQYYNGEERAKGNILERFSAQQFPDLHSELNLSSLELGDSALYFCASSEPTGDTTYGYTFGSGTRLTVV.